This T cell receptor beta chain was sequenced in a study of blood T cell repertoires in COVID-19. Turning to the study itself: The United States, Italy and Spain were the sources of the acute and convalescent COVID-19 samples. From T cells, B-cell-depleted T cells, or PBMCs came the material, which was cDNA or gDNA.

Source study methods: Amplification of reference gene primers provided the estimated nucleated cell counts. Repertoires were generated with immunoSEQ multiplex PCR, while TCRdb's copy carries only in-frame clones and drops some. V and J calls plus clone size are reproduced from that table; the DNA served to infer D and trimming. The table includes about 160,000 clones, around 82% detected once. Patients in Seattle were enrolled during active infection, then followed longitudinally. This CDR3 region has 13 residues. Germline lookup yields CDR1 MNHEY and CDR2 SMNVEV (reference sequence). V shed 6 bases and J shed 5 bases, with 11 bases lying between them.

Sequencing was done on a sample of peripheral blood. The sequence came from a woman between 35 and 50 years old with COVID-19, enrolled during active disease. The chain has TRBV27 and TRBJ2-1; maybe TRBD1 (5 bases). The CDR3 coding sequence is TGTGCCAGCAGGCGTGACAGAGACAATGAGCAGTTCTTC. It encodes CASRRDRDNEQFF.